This entry lists 31 T cell receptor beta chains sequenced from one sample in a study of regulatory T cells in long-lasting Graves disease. CDR3-region Arm-PCR and iRepertoire HTBI primers produced the TCR beta libraries. TCRdb redid the calling of the multiplex PCR reads with MiXCR, one entry per CDR3 protein. Of fewer than 650,000 distinct CDR3 sequences detected, around 17% appear once; the ten largest clones hold roughly 18%. The sample's time point: newly diagnosed GD, antithyroid drugs for less than 3 months. RNA from PBMCs was the source of the TCR library. This sample was shared with a second study, whose subject was T cells in Graves' hyperthyroidism and ophthalmopathy.

The source material was peripheral blood mononuclear cells (PBMCs), sampled at new diagnosis, from a patient treated with antithyroid drugs. These receptors all stem from a woman in her thirties with Graves disease.

This clonotype appeared a single time. This sequence joins TRBV20-1 and TRBJ2-1; 13 nucleotides agree with TRBD2. The trim removed 4 bases at V and 10 bases at J, leaving 7 bases unmatched. The CDR3 runs to 14 residues. Germline V gene lookup returns CDR1 DFQATT and CDR2 SNEGSKA (reference sequence). In DNA, the CDR3 is TGCAGTGCTACCGGACTAGCGGGAGATGGGGAGCAGTTCTTC. This encodes CSATGLAGDGEQFF.

The CDR3 nucleotides read TGCAACCCAAACCTAGCGGGAAGCTACGAGCAGTACTTC. The encoded protein is CNPNLAGSYEQYF. The chain employs TRBV20-1 and TRBJ2-7; TRBD2 matches 9 bases. Germline loops: CDR1 DFQATT, CDR2 SNEGSKA (reference sequence). The CDR3 is 13 residues long.

The gene calls are TRBV4-1 and TRBJ1-1, with D possibly TRBD1 on 6 matching bases. V shed 0 bases and J shed 5 bases, with 22 bases lying between them. CDR3 length equals 18 residues. The germline gives CDR1 MGHRA, CDR2 YSYEKL. The CDR3, as DNA: TGCGCCAGCAGCCAAGATCCTAGAGTCTACAGGGAAAGGACTGAAGCTTTCTTT. Protein: CASSQDPRVYRERTEAFF.

Comments on this clonotype: This is likely an artifact of a read error, given a far larger clone one base away. V usage is TRBV6-6 and J usage is TRBJ1-6, with 9 bases fitting TRBD1. V lost 0 bases, J lost 6 bases, and 6 bases stayed unmatched. This CDR3 is built from 17 residues. The germline gives CDR1 MNHNY, CDR2 SVGAGI (reference sequence). In DNA, the CDR3 is TGTGCCAGCAGTTACTCGGCAGGGGGACAGGGTAATTCACCCCTCCACTTT. It is translated as CASSYSAGGQGNSPLHF.

This sequence joins TRBV20-1 and TRBJ2-5; TRBD1 aligns across 10 bases. The CDR3 loop spans 14 amino acids. CDR1 is DFQATT and CDR2 is SNEGSKA in the germline V gene (reference sequence). J gave up 4 bases and V 4 bases, and 6 bases lay outside the gene matches. This chain's CDR3 is CSATTGGGGETQYF. The CDR3 coding sequence is TGCAGTGCTACGACAGGGGGCGGAGGAGAGACCCAGTACTTC.

As regards this clonotype: Sequence at one end of the junction differs from germline and may be a read error. The V and J genes are TRBV2 and TRBJ2-5; 8 bases are a match to TRBD2. The CDR3 contains 13 residues. In germline, CDR1 is SNHLY, CDR2 FYNNEI. The CDR3 DNA follows: TGTACCAGCAGTATCAAGCGGGGGGAGACCCAGTACTTC. This encodes CTSSIKRGETQYF. Together with reference TRBV2 and TRBJ2-5, the CDR3 gives the full variable domain: EPEVTQTPSHQVTQMGQEVILRCVPISNHLYFYWYRQILGQKVEFLVSFYNNEISEKSEIFDDQFSVERPDGSNFTLKIRSTKLEDSAMYFCTSSIKRGETQYFGPGTRLLVL.

This clonotype was seen repeatedly, ten times or more. This chain joins TRBV2 and TRBJ2-2; D ambiguous. Germline CDR1 reads SNHLY; CDR2 reads FYNNEI. Trimming removed 7 bases at V and 0 bases at J, with 15 bases between. The CDR3 runs 16 residues. As DNA, the CDR3 is TGTGCCAGCACGCTCAAAGGACGGGCGAACACCGGGGAGCTGTTTTTT. This sequence encodes CASTLKGRANTGELFF.

As to this clonotype: A much larger clone lies one base from this, so it may be a read error. The chain links TRBV27 to TRBJ2-5; TRBD2 might be the D (6 bases). CDR1 MNHEY and CDR2 SMNVEV come from the germline V gene (reference sequence). The CDR3 sequence is 14 residues long. The V end was cut by 5 bases, the J end by 5 bases, with 15 bases between. This CDR3 reads CASSHIGGSETQYF. The CDR3, as DNA: TGTGCCAGCAGTCATATTGGGGGGAGCGAGACCCAGTACTTC.

V gene TRBV3-1 combines with J gene TRBJ1-1; D gene unclear. CDR3 length equals 13 residues. Deletions cut 0 bases from V and 8 bases from J, with 10 bases between. In germline, CDR1 is LGHDT, CDR2 YNNKEL (reference sequence). Here the CDR3 reads CASSQDSPTEAFF. The CDR3 nucleotides read TGTGCCAGCAGCCAAGACAGTCCTACGGAAGCTTTCTTT. The full variable domain, with the rest looked up from reference TRBV3-1 and TRBJ1-1, is DTAVSQTPKYLVTQMGNDKSIKCEQNLGHDTMYWYKQDSKKFLKIMFSYNNKELIINETVPNRFSPKSPDKAHLNLHINSLELGDSAVYFCASSQDSPTEAFFGQGTRLTVV.

This chain uses TRBV19 with TRBJ1-3, with 7 bases aligning to TRBD1. V lost 2 bases, J lost 4 bases, and 5 bases stayed unmatched. The CDR3 loop spans 15 amino acids. Germline values: CDR1 LNHDA, CDR2 SQIVND (reference sequence). CDR3 sequence: CASSIPRTGGNTIYF. CDR3 DNA sequence: TGTGCCAGTAGTATACCCCGGACAGGAGGAAACACCATATATTTT.

This clonotype has a handful of counts. This CDR3 is CASSPPGMVEAFF. In nucleotides, the CDR3 is TGCGCCAGCAGCCCACCGGGGATGGTTGAAGCTTTCTTT. The rearrangement joins TRBV4-1 to TRBJ1-1; no reliable D call. The CDR3 loop spans 13 amino acids. CDR1 and CDR2 from the germline V gene are MGHRA and YSYEKL. V was cut by 4 bases and J by 7 bases, with 13 bases left in between.

This clonotype was recorded at least ten times. The chain couples TRBV28 to TRBJ2-6; unclear D gene. The V gene's germline CDR1 is MDHEN and CDR2 SYDVKM. This CDR3 is 15 amino acids long. Trimming stripped 5 bases from V and 0 bases from J, with 8 bases between. CDR3 residues: CASSPHGSGANVLTF. Here the CDR3 DNA reads TGTGCCAGCAGTCCTCACGGCTCTGGGGCCAACGTCCTGACTTTC.

Of note for this clonotype: A far larger clone is one nucleotide away, so this likely arose from a read error. The chain employs TRBV6-2 or TRBV6-3 and TRBJ1-2; weak D call: TRBD1 (6 bases). Germline V gene lookup returns CDR1 MNHEY and CDR2 SVGEGT. The CDR3 covers 14 residues. For the CDR3, the DNA is TGTGCCAGCAGCGGGGGACAATTCTCCTATGGCTGCACCTTC. Translation: CASSGGQFSYGCTF.

The chain is built from TRBV18 and TRBJ1-2; D not resolved. Germline V lookup: CDR1 KGHSH, CDR2 LQKENI. This CDR3 region has 13 residues. V was shortened by 3 bases and J by 6 bases, with 11 bases between the two germline ends. The CDR3 DNA sequence: TGTGCCAGCTCACCTCTCGAGTCAGATGGCTACACCTTC. This gives the protein CASSPLESDGYTF.

J is TRBJ2-4 and V is TRBV18; a weak D match, TRBD2 (6 bases). The germline V and J ends were trimmed by 2 bases and 7 bases, with 9 bases remaining between them. The V gene's germline CDR1 is KGHSH and CDR2 LQKENI. CDR3 length: 13 residues. The CDR3 region is CASSPTGENIQYF. In DNA form, the CDR3 reads TGTGCCAGCTCACCAACGGGGGAGAACATTCAGTACTTC.

This clonotype turned up a few times. This sequence joins TRBV27 and TRBJ2-7; maybe TRBD2 (5 bases). V was shortened by 6 bases and J by 6 bases, with 15 bases between the two germline ends. The germline CDR1 and CDR2 sequences are MNHEY and SMNVEV (reference sequence). The CDR3 sequence is 13 residues long. The CDR3 spells CASSQRDGGEQYF. DNA of the CDR3: TGTGCCAGCAGCCAGAGGGATGGAGGCGAGCAGTACTTC.

A note on this clonotype: This may be a read error, as it is one base from a much larger clone. This sequence joins TRBV24-1 and TRBJ1-2; D not resolved. This CDR3 is 12 amino acids long. Germline assignment: CDR1 KGHDR and CDR2 SFDVKD. V lost 3 bases and J lost 7, with 8 bases in between. The CDR3, as DNA: TGTGCCACCAGTGATGACATGGGTGGCTACACCTTC. It is translated as CATSDDMGGYTF.

Turning to this clonotype: Possible read error: a much larger clone is one base away. The conserved closing phenylalanine or tryptophan is absent in this CDR3, likely reflecting a read error. This chain connects TRBV6-1 to TRBJ2-7; possible D gene TRBD1, 5 bases. V was shortened by 0 bases and J by 1 base, with 10 bases between the two germline ends. The CDR3 totals 15 residues. Germline-derived CDR1 and CDR2 are MNHNS and SASEGT. CDR3 DNA sequence: TGTGCCAGCAGTGAAGCGCAGGGTTCTTCCTACGAGCAGTACTCC. This translates into CASSEAQGSSYEQYS.

This clonotype was detected many times. The chain carries TRBV28 and TRBJ2-7; 10 nucleotides align to TRBD1. CDR1 MDHEN and CDR2 SYDVKM come from the germline V gene. V was pared by 6 bases and J by 2 bases, with 10 bases of the junction left unmatched. This CDR3 has 16 residues. The CDR3 DNA reads as TGTGCCAGCAGCCCCGCCGTAGGACAGGGGGCCTACGAGCAGTACTTC. Translation gives CASSPAVGQGAYEQYF.

This clonotype was counted at least ten times. The V gene is TRBV29-1, the J gene TRBJ2-7; TRBD1 matches 8 bases. Germline CDR1 is SQVTM and CDR2 is ANQGSEA. V gave up 4 bases and J gave up 2 bases; unmatched junction bases: 1. This CDR3 has 12 residues. CDR3 sequence: CSVGTGTYEQYF. The CDR3 DNA reads as TGCAGCGTTGGGACAGGGACCTACGAGCAGTACTTC.

The V gene is TRBV30, the J gene TRBJ1-4; D uncertain. Trimming shortened V by 0 bases and J by 4 bases, and 12 bases separated the two germline ends. CDR3 length: 15 amino acids. Germline loops: CDR1 GTSNPN, CDR2 SVGIG (reference sequence). DNA of the CDR3: TGTGCCTGGAGTGTACAGCGCATGGGTAATGAAAAACTGTTTTTT. Its translation: CAWSVQRMGNEKLFF.

The chain joins TRBV30 to TRBJ2-7; the D gene is possibly TRBD2 (6 bases). The CDR3 is 15 residues long. Germline loops: CDR1 GTSNPN, CDR2 SVGIG (reference sequence). Trimming took off 0 bases at V and 5 bases at J, with 17 bases between the two ends. The CDR3 spells CAWSVPRLVLDEQYF. The CDR3 region has the DNA TGTGCCTGGAGTGTTCCGAGACTAGTCTTAGACGAGCAGTACTTC.

The rearrangement uses TRBV7-9 and TRBJ2-2; 7 bases map to TRBD1. This CDR3 has 15 amino acids. Germline V lookup: CDR1 SEHNR, CDR2 FQNEAQ (reference sequence). V trimming: 4 bases; J trimming: 1 base; junction bases outside the gene matches: 3. The CDR3 DNA is TGTGCCAGCAGCTCGACAGGGCAGAACACCGGGGAGCTGTTTTTT. It specifies CASSSTGQNTGELFF.

The V gene is TRBV20-1, the J gene TRBJ2-5; D possibly matches TRBD1 or TRBD2 (6 bases each). This CDR3 region has 16 residues. Trimming stripped 4 bases from V and 2 bases from J, with 20 bases between. Germline V gene sequence: CDR1 DFQATT, CDR2 SNEGSKA (reference sequence). CDR3 nucleotides: TGCAGTGCTAATGCGTGGGGGGCTATACCACAAGAGACCCAGTACTTC. Encoded protein: CSANAWGAIPQETQYF.

This clonotype was counted at least ten times. The genes are TRBV2 and TRBJ2-1, with D tentatively TRBD1 or TRBD2 (5 bases each). Germline V CDR1 and CDR2: SNHLY, FYNNEI. There are 11 residues in the CDR3. Trimming took off 6 bases at V and 11 bases at J, with 11 bases between the two ends. Written as DNA, the CDR3 is TGTGCCAGCAGGGACCCGGGACAGCAGTTCTTC. Protein: CASRDPGQQFF. The complete variable domain, with remaining parts taken from reference TRBV2 and TRBJ2-1, reads EPEVTQTPSHQVTQMGQEVILRCVPISNHLYFYWYRQILGQKVEFLVSFYNNEISEKSEIFDDQFSVERPDGSNFTLKIRSTKLEDSAMYFCASRDPGQQFFGPGTRLTVL.

In its sample, this clonotype was seen many times. The J gene is TRBJ2-3, the V gene TRBV12-3 or TRBV12-4; D ambiguous. The CDR3 length is 13 residues. Trimming pared 6 bases from V and 6 bases from J, leaving 13 bases between. The CDR3 DNA follows: TGTGCCAGCAGACCCTCAGGCGTGGATACGCAGTATTTT. This translates into CASRPSGVDTQYF.

This clonotype turned up a few times. The V call is TRBV19, the J call TRBJ2-5, with 7 bases identical to TRBD1. The CDR3 is made up of 12 amino acids. V gave up 6 bases and J gave up 3 bases; unmatched junction bases: 1. CDR1 is LNHDA and CDR2 is SQIVND in the germline V gene (reference sequence). The CDR3 sequence: CASRGTEETQYF. CDR3 bases: TGTGCCAGTAGGGGGACAGAAGAGACCCAGTACTTC.

The CDR3 loop is CASSIGRQSNEKLFF. DNA of the CDR3: TGTGCCAGTAGTATCGGGCGCCAGTCTAATGAAAAACTGTTTTTT. This chain joins TRBV19 and TRBJ1-4; D ambiguous. Germline loops: CDR1 LNHDA, CDR2 SQIVND (reference sequence). The CDR3 loop spans 15 amino acids. V was clipped by 3 bases and J by 3 bases, with 11 bases between them.

The chain is built from TRBV5-6 and TRBJ2-7, with 10 bases matching TRBD2. Germline loops: CDR1 SGHDT, CDR2 YYEEEE. The V and J ends lost 4 bases and 0 bases, in that order; junction bases with no gene match: 10. This CDR3 comprises 17 residues. In DNA form, the CDR3 reads TGTGCCAGCAGCGCGTCACTAGCGGGGTACCTCTCCTACGAGCAGTACTTC. It translates to CASSASLAGYLSYEQYF.

The chain couples TRBV11-2 to TRBJ2-7; the match to TRBD2 covers 15 bases. From germline, CDR1 is SGHAT and CDR2 FQNNGV. The CDR3 covers 17 residues. Losses at the gene ends were 1 base for V and 7 bases for J; bases not matched to a gene: 8. The CDR3 sequence: CASSLVGLAGGLNEQYF. The CDR3, as DNA: TGTGCCAGCAGCTTAGTTGGACTAGCGGGAGGGCTCAATGAGCAGTACTTC.

In its sample, this clonotype was seen a few times. J is TRBJ2-5 and V is TRBV12-3 or TRBV12-4; 7 bases fit TRBD1. The CDR3 covers 13 residues. The V and J ends lost 8 bases and 1 base, in that order; junction bases with no gene match: 4. The CDR3 protein is CASGTDSQETQYF. The CDR3 region has the DNA TGTGCCAGCGGGACAGACTCCCAAGAGACCCAGTACTTC.